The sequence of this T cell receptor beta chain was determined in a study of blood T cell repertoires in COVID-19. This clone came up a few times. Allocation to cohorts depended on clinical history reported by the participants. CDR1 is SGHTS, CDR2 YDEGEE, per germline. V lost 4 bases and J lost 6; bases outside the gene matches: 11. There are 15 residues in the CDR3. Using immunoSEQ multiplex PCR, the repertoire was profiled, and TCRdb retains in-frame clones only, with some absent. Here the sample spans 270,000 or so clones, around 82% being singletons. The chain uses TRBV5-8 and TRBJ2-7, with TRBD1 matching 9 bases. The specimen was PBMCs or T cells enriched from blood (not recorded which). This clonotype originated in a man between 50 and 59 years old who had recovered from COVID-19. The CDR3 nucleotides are TGTGCCAGCAGCACCCCGGGACAGGGAAGTATCGAGCAGTACTTC. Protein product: CASSTPGQGSIEQYF.